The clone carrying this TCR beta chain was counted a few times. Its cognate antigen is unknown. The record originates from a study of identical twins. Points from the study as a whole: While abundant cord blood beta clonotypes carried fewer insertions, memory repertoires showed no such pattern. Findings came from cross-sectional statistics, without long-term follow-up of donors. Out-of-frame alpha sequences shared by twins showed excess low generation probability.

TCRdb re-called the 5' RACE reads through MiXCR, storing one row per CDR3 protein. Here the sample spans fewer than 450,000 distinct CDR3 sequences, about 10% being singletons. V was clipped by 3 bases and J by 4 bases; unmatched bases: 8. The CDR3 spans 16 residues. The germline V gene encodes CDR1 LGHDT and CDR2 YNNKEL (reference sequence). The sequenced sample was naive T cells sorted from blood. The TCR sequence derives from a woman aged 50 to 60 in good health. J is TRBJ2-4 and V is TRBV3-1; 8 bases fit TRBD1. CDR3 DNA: TGTGCCAGCAGCCAGGCCGGGACAGGAATAAAAAACATTCAGTACTTC. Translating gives CASSQAGTGIKNIQYF.